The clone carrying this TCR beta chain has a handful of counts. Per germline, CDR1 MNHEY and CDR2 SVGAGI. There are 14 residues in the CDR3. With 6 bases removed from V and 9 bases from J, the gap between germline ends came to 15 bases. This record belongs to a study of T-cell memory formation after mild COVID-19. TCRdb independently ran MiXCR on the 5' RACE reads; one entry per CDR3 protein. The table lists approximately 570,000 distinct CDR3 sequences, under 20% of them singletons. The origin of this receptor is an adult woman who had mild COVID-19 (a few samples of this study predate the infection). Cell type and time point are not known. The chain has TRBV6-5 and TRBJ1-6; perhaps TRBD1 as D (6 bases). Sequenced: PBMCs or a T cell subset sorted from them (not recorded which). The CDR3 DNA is TGTGCCAGCAGGATACAGGGTGGGGGTTCACCCCTCCACTTT. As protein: CASRIQGGGSPLHF.